Reported below is one TCR beta chain. The junction does not match germline at one end; this may be a read error. MiXCR, applied by TCRdb to the RACE reads, yields one record per CDR3 protein. The sample lists 350,000 or so distinct CDR3 sequences, approximately 6.9% occurring once. The CDR3 has 13 amino acids. This record belongs to a study of human T cells and chemical hapten exposure. Time point given: patch test 1, 2 weeks after DPC sensitization. Treatment noted: therapeutic diphenylcyclopropenone sensitization with weekly scalp DPC. The specimen comprised whole blood, sampled in connection with sensitization to the hapten diphenylcyclopropenone (DPC). This chain links TRBV12-3 or TRBV12-4 with TRBJ2-1; no clear D. This TCR came from a woman under 30 with alopecia areata. Some clones in this sample may be carry-over from other donors' samples. The CDR3 reads CASSIGSHNEQFF. The CDR3 coding sequence is TGTGCCAGCAGTATAGGCTCCCACAATGAGCAGTTCTTC.